There are many counts of the clone carrying this T cell receptor beta chain. This specimen comes from a study of blood T cell repertoires in COVID-19. Study in general: There were acute and convalescent COVID-19 samples, and they came from the United States, Italy and Spain. PBMCs, B-cell-depleted T cells, or T cells were the source of the cDNA or gDNA that made up the material.

Authors' analysis steps: Researchers report that nucleated cell counts were estimated from reference gene primer amplification. Assay: immunoSEQ multiplex PCR; the TCRdb copy retains only in-frame clones and omits some. V, J and clone size derive from that table, while D and trimming were established from the DNA sequence. The repertoire includes about 180,000 clones, about 89% of them detected once, and roughly 2% sits in the top ten. The CDR3 spans 16 residues. Trimming took 2 bases from V and 4 from J; bases not matched to a gene: 9. CDR1 SGHKS and CDR2 YYEKEE come from the germline V gene (reference sequence).

The rearrangement joins TRBV5-5 to TRBJ1-5, with 7 bases fitting TRBD1. This clonotype was sampled from a young man who had recovered from COVID-19. Source material: peripheral blood. DNA for the CDR3: TGTGCCAGCAGCTTAGAACCGGGACAGTATAATCAGCCCCAGCATTTT. It encodes CASSLEPGQYNQPQHF.